This passage covers 19 T cell receptor beta chains from one sample sequenced in a study of regulatory T cells in long-lasting Graves disease. Arm-PCR with iRepertoire HTBI primers amplified the CDR3 regions for these TCR beta libraries. Via MiXCR, TCRdb re-called the multiplex PCR reads, giving one row per CDR3 protein. The sample lists fewer than 550,000 distinct CDR3 sequences, about 16% occurring once. Sample time point: newly diagnosed GD, antithyroid drugs for less than 3 months. The TCR library was made from RNA that had been extracted from PBMCs in TRIzol. These data also featured in a second study, about T cells in Graves' hyperthyroidism and ophthalmopathy.

The specimen comprised peripheral blood mononuclear cells (PBMCs), sampled at new diagnosis, from a patient treated with antithyroid drugs. These receptors were taken from a woman aged 35-65 years with Graves disease.

This clonotype was seen ten or more times. The rearrangement uses TRBV6-5 and TRBJ1-2; D call uncertain. CDR1 MNHEY and CDR2 SVGAGI come from the germline V gene. The CDR3 runs to 15 residues. Trimming shortened V by 0 bases and J by 5 bases, and 13 bases separated the two germline ends. The CDR3 spells CASSYSIRVGYGYTF. As DNA, the CDR3 is TGTGCCAGCAGTTACTCGATCAGAGTGGGTTATGGCTACACCTTC.

This clonotype was recorded many times. This rearrangement joins TRBV19 to TRBJ1-2; D gene uncertain. Trimming removed 2 bases from V and 4 bases from J, with 8 bases in between. The CDR3 has 13 amino acids. CDR1 LNHDA and CDR2 SQIVND come from the germline V gene (reference sequence). CDR3 amino acids: CASSISEGYGYTF. CDR3 in DNA: TGTGCCAGTAGTATATCGGAAGGCTATGGCTACACCTTC.

As to this clonotype: This sequence may be a read error, since a much larger clone differs from it by one base. This chain uses TRBV7-3 with TRBJ1-5; 8 bases are a match to TRBD1. The length of the CDR3 is 15 residues. The V gene's germline CDR1 is SGHTA and CDR2 FQGTGA. CDR3 sequence reads: CASGLLGQVIQPQHF. The CDR3, as DNA: TGTGCCAGCGGCTTATTGGGACAGGTGATTCAGCCCCAGCATTTT.

This clonotype appeared a few times. V and J are TRBV2 and TRBJ2-3; 11 bases agree with TRBD2. V trimming: 1 base; J trimming: 1 base; junction bases outside the gene matches: 1. The CDR3 contains 16 residues. Germline CDR1 SNHLY, CDR2 FYNNEI. In DNA, the CDR3 is TGTGCCAGCAGTGAAGAACTAGCGGGGGGCACAGATACGCAGTATTTT. This gives the protein CASSEELAGGTDTQYF.

There are many counts of this clonotype. The chain joins TRBV2 to TRBJ2-1; D possibly corresponds to TRBD2 (5 bases). The V gene's germline CDR1 is SNHLY and CDR2 FYNNEI. V was shortened by 2 bases and J by 4 bases, with 9 bases between the two germline ends. This CDR3 spans 14 amino acids. CDR3 DNA sequence: TGTGCCAGCAGTGAAACCCGGGGTTACAATGAGCAGTTCTTC. Its protein product is CASSETRGYNEQFF.

Notes on this clonotype: A single base separates this from a much larger clone, so it may be a read error. The chain links TRBV2 to TRBJ1-1, with TRBD1 identical over 8 bases. The CDR3 contains 17 residues. Per germline, CDR1 SNHLY and CDR2 FYNNEI. CDR3 amino acids: CASSYEVQGARNTEALF. Here the CDR3 DNA reads TGTGCCAGCAGTTATGAAGTCCAGGGGGCAAGGAACACTGAAGCTCTCTTT.

The V and J genes are TRBV6-1 and TRBJ1-2; maybe TRBD1 (5 bases). Per germline, CDR1 MNHNS and CDR2 SASEGT. This CDR3 is built from 15 residues. Trimming shortened V by 6 bases and J by 2 bases, and 16 bases separated the two germline ends. The CDR3 DNA reads TGTGCCAGCAGAGCCGCGAGGGGCAAGAACTATGGCTACACCTTC. The encoded protein is CASRAARGKNYGYTF.

The rearrangement links TRBV7-9 to TRBJ1-2; TRBD1 aligns across 7 bases. Trimming took 5 bases from V and 8 from J; bases not matched to a gene: 8. The CDR3 covers 13 residues. Germline CDR1 and CDR2: SEHNR and FQNEAQ (reference sequence). The CDR3: CASSAPGGQGYTF. As DNA, the CDR3 is TGTGCCAGCAGCGCTCCAGGGGGGCAAGGCTACACCTTC.

The chain joins TRBV4-1 to TRBJ2-4; unclear D gene. V was shortened by 4 bases and J by 0 bases, with 22 bases between the two germline ends. CDR3 length: 19 residues. From germline, CDR1 is MGHRA and CDR2 YSYEKL. The CDR3 nucleotides read TGCGCCAGCAGCCCAACCCCAACGGTGACGAGTCTAGCCAAAAACATTCAGTACTTC. Translation gives CASSPTPTVTSLAKNIQYF.

This clonotype was counted at least ten times. This chain uses TRBV30 with TRBJ1-2; D ambiguous. Trimming took 2 bases from V and 4 from J, leaving 11 bases between them. The CDR3 contains 13 residues. Germline lookup yields CDR1 GTSNPN and CDR2 SVGIG (reference sequence). CDR3 residues: CAWSPLPAYGYTF. The CDR3 DNA follows: TGTGCCTGGAGTCCTTTACCTGCCTATGGCTACACCTTC.

This clonotype has ten or more counts. The rearrangement joins TRBV2 to TRBJ1-6; D gene uncertain. The V gene's germline CDR1 is SNHLY and CDR2 FYNNEI. The CDR3 is made up of 15 amino acids. V shed 4 bases and J shed 5 bases, with 12 bases lying between them. In DNA form, the CDR3 reads TGTGCCAGCAGTGGAGGGTCGGCCGATAATTCACCCCTCCACTTT. Translated: CASSGGSADNSPLHF.

The sample holds many counts of this clonotype. The J gene is TRBJ2-3, the V gene TRBV6-2 or TRBV6-3; 7 bases agree with TRBD2. The CDR3 runs to 16 residues. Germline V gene data show CDR1 as MNHEY and CDR2 as SVGEGT. With V trimmed by 2 bases and J by 2 bases, 7 bases remained unmatched. The CDR3 region is CASSYIIGGTTDTQYF. CDR3 in DNA: TGTGCCAGCAGTTACATTATCGGGGGGACCACAGATACGCAGTATTTT.

The genes are TRBV28 and TRBJ2-5, with TRBD2 matching over 11 bases. The CDR3 totals 15 residues. From germline, CDR1 is MDHEN and CDR2 SYDVKM. J gave up 5 bases and V 6 bases, and 8 bases lay outside the gene matches. CDR3 DNA: TGTGCCAGCAGAAGTAGCGGGGGGGCCGCGGAGACCCAGTACTTC. It specifies CASRSSGGAAETQYF.

In this sample, this clonotype turned up once. A single base separates this from a much larger clone, so it may be a read error. The rearrangement uses TRBV6-2 or TRBV6-3 and TRBJ2-3; maybe TRBD2 (6 bases). The germline CDR1 and CDR2 sequences are MNHEY and SVGEGT. Deletions cut 4 bases from V and 1 base from J, with 18 bases between. This CDR3 contains 17 residues. The CDR3 nucleotides are TGTGCCAGCAGTTTCCTTGGGCAGCGGGTGGGCACAGATACGCAGTATTTT. It is translated as CASSFLGQRVGTDTQYF.

The gene calls are TRBV9 and TRBJ1-6; perhaps TRBD1 as D (6 bases). Germline V gives CDR1 SGDLS, CDR2 YYNGEE. Trimming took off 0 bases at V and 10 bases at J, with 14 bases between the two ends. The CDR3 consists of 15 residues. CDR3 region: CASSVEGTKNSPLHF. The CDR3 DNA reads as TGTGCCAGCAGCGTAGAGGGGACAAAGAACTCACCCCTCCACTTT.

V gene TRBV27 combines with J gene TRBJ1-6; D is uncertain. Germline-derived CDR1 and CDR2 are MNHEY and SMNVEV (reference sequence). Between the trimmed V and J ends, which lost 3 bases and 0 bases, there was a span of 6 bases. CDR3 length: 15 residues. CDR3: CASSFPNSYNSPLHF. As DNA, the CDR3 is TGTGCCAGCAGTTTTCCTAACTCCTATAATTCACCCCTCCACTTT.

This clonotype was recorded at least ten times. The rearrangement uses TRBV6-1 and TRBJ2-1, with 8 bases aligning to TRBD2. Unmatched junction bases numbered 11, after V lost 10 bases and J lost 6 bases. Germline V gives CDR1 MNHNS, CDR2 SASEGT. This CDR3 has 14 residues. The CDR3 DNA reads as TGTGCCATCAGGGTAGCGGGGAGACTCAATGAGCAGTTCTTC. Translated, it gives CAIRVAGRLNEQFF.

This clonotype has a count of ten or more. The gene calls are TRBV28 and TRBJ1-1; D is possibly TRBD1 (5 bases). Trimming removed 3 bases from V and 0 bases from J, with 11 bases in between. CDR1 and CDR2 (germline): MDHEN, SYDVKM. This CDR3 spans 15 amino acids. The CDR3 protein is CASSFGGLVNTEAFF. The CDR3 bases are TGTGCCAGCAGTTTCGGGGGATTGGTGAACACTGAAGCTTTCTTT.

In this sample, this clonotype turned up many times. This rearrangement joins TRBV2 to TRBJ2-7; 12 bases line up with TRBD2. V was pared by 6 bases and J by 7 bases, with 7 bases of the junction left unmatched. There are 14 residues in the CDR3. Per the germline V gene, CDR1 is SNHLY and CDR2 is FYNNEI. DNA for the CDR3: TGTGCCAGCAGGCCGACTAGCGGGGGAGGGGAGCAGTACTTC. Protein product: CASRPTSGGGEQYF. The full variable domain, in which reference TRBV2 and TRBJ2-7 provide the parts outside the CDR3, is EPEVTQTPSHQVTQMGQEVILRCVPISNHLYFYWYRQILGQKVEFLVSFYNNEISEKSEIFDDQFSVERPDGSNFTLKIRSTKLEDSAMYFCASRPTSGGGEQYFGPGTRLTVT.